This T cell receptor beta chain originates from a study of blood T cells in healthy people across ages. A sample-barcoded 5' primer and a J-beta primer mix were used in a second PCR of roughly 6 to 11 cycles. Each cDNA was tagged by a template-switch adaptor containing 12 random nucleotides. TCRdb itself ran the 5' RACE reads through MiXCR, one entry per CDR3 protein. This table has around 900,000 distinct CDR3 sequences, approximately 50% appearing once. Between the trimmed V and J ends, which lost 3 bases and 4 bases, there was a span of 11 bases. Germline V gene sequence: CDR1 SGHRS, CDR2 YFSETQ. The CDR3 runs to 14 residues. This clonotype came up a few times. Its antigen remains unidentified. Findings of the study overall: Long-lived donors carried more naive CD4+ cells and greater diversity than aged donors.

The sequence was obtained from a woman in her sixties or seventies in good health. Sequenced input: blood. The chain is built from TRBV5-1 and TRBJ2-1, with D unresolved. Here the CDR3 DNA reads TGCGCCAGCAGCTCGTTGGTAGATTACAATGAGCAGTTCTTC. It codes for CASSSLVDYNEQFF.